The clone carrying this TCR beta chain was observed a handful of times. A second PCR of about 7 to 11 cycles used a sample-barcoded 5' primer and a J-beta primer mix. TCRdb reprocessed the 5' RACE reads with MiXCR, giving one entry per CDR3 protein. The table includes approximately 1,700,000 distinct CDR3 sequences, approximately 40% detected once. This entry is derived from a study of blood T cells in healthy people across ages. The CDR3 contains 13 residues. Germline CDR1 MGHDK, CDR2 SYGVNS. V lost 6 bases, J lost 6 bases, and 15 bases lay in between. Sequencing was performed on blood. The TCR comes from a human donor in good health. This chain uses TRBV25-1 with TRBJ2-7; possible D gene TRBD2, 5 bases. The CDR3 is CASSPEWEIEQYF. The DNA of the CDR3 is TGTGCCAGCAGCCCGGAGTGGGAGATCGAGCAGTACTTC.